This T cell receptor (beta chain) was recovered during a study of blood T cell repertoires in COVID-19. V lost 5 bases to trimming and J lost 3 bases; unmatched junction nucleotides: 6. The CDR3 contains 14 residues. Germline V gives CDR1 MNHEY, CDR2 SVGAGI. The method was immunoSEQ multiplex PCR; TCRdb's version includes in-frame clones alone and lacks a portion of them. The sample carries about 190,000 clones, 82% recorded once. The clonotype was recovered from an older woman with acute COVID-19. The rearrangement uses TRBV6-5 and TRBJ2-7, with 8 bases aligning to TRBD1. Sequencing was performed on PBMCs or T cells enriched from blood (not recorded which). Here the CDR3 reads CASSPDRGIYEQYF. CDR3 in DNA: TGTGCCAGCAGTCCTGACAGGGGAATCTACGAGCAGTACTTC.